This T cell receptor beta chain originates from a study of cytomegalovirus exposure and HLA in healthy donors. It was with 60 Vbeta and 13 Jbeta primers that the PCR ran. Assay used: immunoSEQ multiplex PCR; TCRdb lists only in-frame clones, some missing. The sample consists of about 130,000 clones, 79% of them appearing once. The CDR3 is 16 residues long. Trimming shortened V by 4 bases and J by 1 base, and 19 bases separated the two germline ends. Germline values: CDR1 SQVTM, CDR2 ANQGSEA. This TCR was sampled from a man in his forties in good health and CMV-seropositive. V is TRBV29-1 and J is TRBJ1-1; a possible D gene is TRBD1 (6 bases). Material: PBMCs. The CDR3: CSVVGQSEEKNTEAFF. The CDR3 DNA follows: TGCAGCGTTGTCGGACAGAGTGAAGAAAAGAACACTGAAGCTTTCTTT.